This T cell receptor beta chain appears in the sequencing data of a study of cytomegalovirus exposure and HLA in healthy donors. The study's findings and limits: Specificity for CMV antigens was confirmed in vitro for three of the CMV-associated chains.

The germline gives CDR1 SGHDT, CDR2 YYEEEE. The CDR3 sequence is 14 residues long. The V gene lost 5 bases and the J gene lost 5 bases, with 16 bases spanning the gap. 60 Vbeta and 13 Jbeta primers were used in PCR. Assay: immunoSEQ multiplex PCR; the TCRdb copy retains only in-frame clones and omits some. The sample has over 150,000 clones; around nine tenths are singletons. About this clone: The antigen remains undetermined.

The TCR sequence derives from a woman under 40 in good health and CMV-seronegative. The chain recombines TRBV5-6 with TRBJ2-5; D is unclear. The sequencing sample was made of PBMCs. As DNA, the CDR3 is TGTGCCAGCAGTGCAACCGGCGCCAGGGAGACCCAGTACTTC. It encodes CASSATGARETQYF.